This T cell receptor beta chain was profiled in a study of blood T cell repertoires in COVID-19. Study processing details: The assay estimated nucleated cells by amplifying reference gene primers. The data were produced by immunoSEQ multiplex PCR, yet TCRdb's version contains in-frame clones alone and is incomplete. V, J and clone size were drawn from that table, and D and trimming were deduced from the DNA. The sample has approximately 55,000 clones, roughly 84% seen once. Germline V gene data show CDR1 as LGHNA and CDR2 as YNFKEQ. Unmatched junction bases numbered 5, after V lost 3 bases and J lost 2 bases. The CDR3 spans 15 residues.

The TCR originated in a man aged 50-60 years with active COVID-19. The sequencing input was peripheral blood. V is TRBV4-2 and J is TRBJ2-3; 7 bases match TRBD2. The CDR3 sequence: CASSHNGGSTDTQYF. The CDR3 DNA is TGTGCCAGCAGCCATAACGGGGGGTCCACAGATACGCAGTATTTT.